This paragraph reports one TCR beta chain. Its antigen is as yet unknown. The CDR3 has 13 residues. V was shortened by 1 base and J by 5 bases, with 8 bases between the two germline ends. From germline, CDR1 is SEHNR and CDR2 FQNEAQ (reference sequence). Only CD45RO-negative cells positively selected for CCR7 counted as naive CD8 cells, so terminally differentiated effector memory CD45RA+ cells were excluded. Healthy HIV-negative adults without recent acute infections or vaccinations served as donors. These data originate in a study of shared clonotypes between healthy human individuals. Study results and caveats: Rarefaction analysis demonstrated incomplete sorted-subset sequencing notwithstanding large depth.

Generated by immunoSEQ multiplex PCR, the TCRdb table keeps only in-frame clones and is missing some. The data hold about 580,000 clones, with roughly 98% observed a single time. The V gene is TRBV7-9, the J gene TRBJ2-5; a weak D match, TRBD1 (5 bases). The sequencing sample was made of naive CD8+ T cells sorted from blood. The TCR originated in a man aged 25 to 45 in good health. The CDR3 nucleotides are TGTGCCAGCAGCTTAGATCCAGGGGAGACCCAGTACTTC. The encoded protein is CASSLDPGETQYF. Full variable domain (rest looked up from reference TRBV7-9 and TRBJ2-5): DTGVSQNPRHKITKRGQNVTFRCDPISEHNRLYWYRQTLGQGPEFLTYFQNEAQLEKSRLLSDRFSAERPKGSFSTLEIQRTEQGDSAMYLCASSLDPGETQYFGPGTRLLVL.